This T cell receptor (beta chain) comes out of a study of OX40 agonist ivuxolimab in advanced cancers. Study as a whole: At doses from 0.01 to 10 mg/kg, patients were given intravenous ivuxolimab every 2 weeks.

Repertoires were generated with immunoSEQ multiplex PCR, while TCRdb's copy carries only in-frame clones and drops some. The table lists some 64,000 clones, about 85% of them singletons. Germline trimming cut 2 bases from V and 5 bases from J; bases unmatched to any gene: 6. The CDR3 is 17 residues long. The germline V gene encodes CDR1 MNHEY and CDR2 SMNVEV (reference sequence). Specimen: CD4+ or CD8+ T cells sorted from blood, collected in a trial of the OX40 agonist ivuxolimab. The chain employs TRBV27 and TRBJ2-1, with 13 nucleotides matching TRBD2. This TCR was recovered from an adult with an advanced solid tumor such as melanoma, head and neck, liver or kidney cancer. The chain's CDR3 is CASSLQTGLAGNNEQFF. In DNA, the CDR3 is TGTGCCAGCAGTTTACAAACGGGACTAGCGGGGAACAATGAGCAGTTCTTC.